This T cell receptor beta chain was identified in a study of memory CD4+ T cells and cytomegalovirus serostatus. Authors' methods: Out-of-frame sequences were removed, leaving 2 million to 2.5 million distinct TCRbeta sequences. Profiled with immunoSEQ multiplex PCR; TCRdb holds only in-frame clones, not every one. That table supplies the V and J calls and clone size; D and trimming were determined from the DNA. The sample records about 82,000 clones, 80% being singletons. Single viable CD3+CD4+CD8-CD45RO+ cells were sorted as the memory CD4+ T cells. Trimming stripped 0 bases from V and 4 bases from J, with 9 bases between. This CDR3 has 14 residues. Per the germline V gene, CDR1 is SEHNR and CDR2 is FQNEAQ (reference sequence).

This receptor was identified in an adult in good health and CMV-seronegative. Source material: memory CD4+ T cells from blood. V is TRBV7-9 and J is TRBJ1-2; D remains unclear. Here the CDR3 DNA reads TGTGCCAGCAGCTTAGCCAGGACCACCTATGGCTACACCTTC. Amino acids: CASSLARTTYGYTF.